This entry concerns a single TCR beta chain. This specimen comes from a study of OX40 agonist ivuxolimab in advanced cancers. The protocol was immunoSEQ multiplex PCR, while the TCRdb copy is restricted to in-frame clones and leaves out a portion. Of about 70,000 clones detected, 65% to 90% appear once; the ten largest clones hold roughly 0.58%. Trimming took off 3 bases at V and 6 bases at J, with 11 bases between the two ends. CDR3 size: 13 residues. Germline values: CDR1 KGHSH, CDR2 LQKENI. The chain carries TRBV18 and TRBJ2-5; D perhaps matches TRBD1 (6 bases). This sample comprised CD4+ or CD8+ T cells sorted from blood, obtained in a trial of the OX40 agonist ivuxolimab. This receptor was obtained from an adult with an advanced solid tumor such as melanoma, head and neck, liver or kidney cancer. CDR3 region: CASSPDSSKTQYF. The DNA for the CDR3 is TGTGCCAGCTCACCGGACAGCAGCAAGACCCAGTACTTC.